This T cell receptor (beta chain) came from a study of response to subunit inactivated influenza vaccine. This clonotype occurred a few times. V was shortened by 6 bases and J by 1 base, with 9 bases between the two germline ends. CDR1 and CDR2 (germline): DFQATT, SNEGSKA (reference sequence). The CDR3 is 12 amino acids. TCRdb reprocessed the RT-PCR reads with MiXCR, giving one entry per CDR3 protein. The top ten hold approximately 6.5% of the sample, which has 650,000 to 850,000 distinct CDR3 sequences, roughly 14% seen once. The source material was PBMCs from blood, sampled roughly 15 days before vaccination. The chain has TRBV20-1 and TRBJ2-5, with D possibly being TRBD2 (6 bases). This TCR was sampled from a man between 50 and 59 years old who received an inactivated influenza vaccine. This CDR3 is CSAKRAQETQYF. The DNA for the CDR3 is TGCAGTGCAAAGCGGGCCCAAGAGACCCAGTACTTC.